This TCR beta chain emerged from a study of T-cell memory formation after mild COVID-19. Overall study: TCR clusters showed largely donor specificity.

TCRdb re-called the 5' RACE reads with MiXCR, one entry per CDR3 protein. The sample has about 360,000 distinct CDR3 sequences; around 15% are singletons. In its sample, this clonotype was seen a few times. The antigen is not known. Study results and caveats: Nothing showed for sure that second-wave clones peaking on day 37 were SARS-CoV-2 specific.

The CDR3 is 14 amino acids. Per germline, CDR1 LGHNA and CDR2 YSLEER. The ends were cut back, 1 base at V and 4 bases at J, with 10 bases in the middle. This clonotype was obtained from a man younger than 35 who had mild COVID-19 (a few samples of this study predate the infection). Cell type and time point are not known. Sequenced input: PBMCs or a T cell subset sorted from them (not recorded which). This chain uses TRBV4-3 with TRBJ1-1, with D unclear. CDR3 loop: CASSQVSAVTEAFF. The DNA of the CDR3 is TGCGCCAGCAGCCAAGTTTCGGCGGTCACTGAAGCTTTCTTT.